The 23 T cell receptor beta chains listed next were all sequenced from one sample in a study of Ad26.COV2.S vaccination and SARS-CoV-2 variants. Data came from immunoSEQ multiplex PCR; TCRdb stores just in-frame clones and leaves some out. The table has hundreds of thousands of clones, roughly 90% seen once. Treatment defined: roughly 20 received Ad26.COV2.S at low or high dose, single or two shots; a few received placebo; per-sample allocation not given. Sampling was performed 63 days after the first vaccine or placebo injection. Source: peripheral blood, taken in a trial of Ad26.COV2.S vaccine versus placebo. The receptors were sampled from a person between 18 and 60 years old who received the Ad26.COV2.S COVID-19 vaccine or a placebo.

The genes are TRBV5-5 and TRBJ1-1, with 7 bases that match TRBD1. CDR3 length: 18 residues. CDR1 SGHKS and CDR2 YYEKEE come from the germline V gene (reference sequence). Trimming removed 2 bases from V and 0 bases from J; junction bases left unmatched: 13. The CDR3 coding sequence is TGTGCCAGCAGCTTATTTAACAGGGGAAGGGTCCTGAACACTGAAGCTTTCTTT. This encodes CASSLFNRGRVLNTEAFF.

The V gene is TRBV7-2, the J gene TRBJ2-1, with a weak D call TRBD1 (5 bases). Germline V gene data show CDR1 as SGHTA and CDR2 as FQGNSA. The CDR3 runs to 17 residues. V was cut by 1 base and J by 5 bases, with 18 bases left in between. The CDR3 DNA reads TGTGCCAGCAGCTTAGATAATAACAGGCGGCATCACAATGAGCAGTTCTTC. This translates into CASSLDNNRRHHNEQFF.

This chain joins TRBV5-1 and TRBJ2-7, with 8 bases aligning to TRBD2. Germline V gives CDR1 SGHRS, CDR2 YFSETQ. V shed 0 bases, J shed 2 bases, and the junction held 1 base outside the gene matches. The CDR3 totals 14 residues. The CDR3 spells CASSLAAGAYEQYF. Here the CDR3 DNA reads TGCGCCAGCAGCTTGGCAGCGGGGGCCTACGAGCAGTACTTC.

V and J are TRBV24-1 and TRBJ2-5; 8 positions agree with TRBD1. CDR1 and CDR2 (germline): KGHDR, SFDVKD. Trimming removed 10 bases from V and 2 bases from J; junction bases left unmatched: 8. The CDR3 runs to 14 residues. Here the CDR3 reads CATSTGVLQETQYF. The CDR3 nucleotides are TGTGCCACTTCGACAGGGGTGCTTCAAGAGACCCAGTACTTC.

CDR3 DNA sequence: TGTGCCAGCAGCCAGTTACAGGACACTGAAGCTTTCTTT. It is translated as CASSQLQDTEAFF. The chain combines TRBV16 with TRBJ1-1; possible D gene TRBD1, 5 bases. Trimming shortened V by 3 bases and J by 3 bases, and 8 bases separated the two germline ends. The CDR3 contains 13 residues. Germline V gives CDR1 KGHSY, CDR2 FQNENV.

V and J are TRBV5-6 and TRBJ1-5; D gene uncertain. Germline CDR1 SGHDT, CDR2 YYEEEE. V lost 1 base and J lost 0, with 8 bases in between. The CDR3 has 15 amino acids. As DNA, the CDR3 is TGTGCCAGCAGCTTGTACCAGATTAGCAATCAGCCCCAGCATTTT. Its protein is CASSLYQISNQPQHF. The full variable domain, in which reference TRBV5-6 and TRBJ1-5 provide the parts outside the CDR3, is DAGVTQSPTHLIKTRGQQVTLRCSPKSGHDTVSWYQQALGQGPQFIFQYYEEEERQRGNFPDRFSGHQFPNYSSELNVNALLLGDSALYLCASSLYQISNQPQHFGDGTRLSIL.

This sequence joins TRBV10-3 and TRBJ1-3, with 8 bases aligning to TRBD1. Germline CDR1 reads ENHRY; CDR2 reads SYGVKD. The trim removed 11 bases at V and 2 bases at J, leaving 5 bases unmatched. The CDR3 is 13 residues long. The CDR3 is CAVRTGTGNTIYF. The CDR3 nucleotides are TGTGCCGTTCGGACAGGGACTGGAAACACCATATATTTT.

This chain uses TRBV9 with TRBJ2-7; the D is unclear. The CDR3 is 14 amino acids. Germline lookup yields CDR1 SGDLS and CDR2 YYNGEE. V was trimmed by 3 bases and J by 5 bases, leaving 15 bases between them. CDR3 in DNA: TGTGCCAGCAGCGCCTCCACGGTCCCCAACGAGCAGTACTTC. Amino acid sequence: CASSASTVPNEQYF.

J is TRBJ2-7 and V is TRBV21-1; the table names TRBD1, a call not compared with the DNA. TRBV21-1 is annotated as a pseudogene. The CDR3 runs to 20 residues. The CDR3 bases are TGTGCCAGCAGCAAAGTAGTAGGAACGACTTTCGAGACAGTACCCTACGAGCAGTACTTC. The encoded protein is CASSKVVGTTFETVPYEQYF.

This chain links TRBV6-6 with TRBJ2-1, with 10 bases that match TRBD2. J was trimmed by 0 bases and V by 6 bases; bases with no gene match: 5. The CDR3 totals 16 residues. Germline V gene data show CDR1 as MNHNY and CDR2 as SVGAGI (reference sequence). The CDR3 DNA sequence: TGTGCCAGCAGGAGGACTAGCGGTGGCTCCTACAATGAGCAGTTCTTC. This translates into CASRRTSGGSYNEQFF.

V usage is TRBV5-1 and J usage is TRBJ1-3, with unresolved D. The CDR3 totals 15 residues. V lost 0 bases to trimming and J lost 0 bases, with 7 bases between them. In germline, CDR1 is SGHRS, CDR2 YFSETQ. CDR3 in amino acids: CASSLDQASGNTIYF. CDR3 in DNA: TGCGCCAGCAGCTTGGACCAGGCCTCTGGAAACACCATATATTTT.

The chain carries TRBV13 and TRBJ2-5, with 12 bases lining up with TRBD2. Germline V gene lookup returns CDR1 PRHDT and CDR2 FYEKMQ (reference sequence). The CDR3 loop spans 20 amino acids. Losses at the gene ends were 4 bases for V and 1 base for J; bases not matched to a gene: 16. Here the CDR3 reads CASSSSLASGRAKFQETQYF. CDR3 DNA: TGTGCCAGCAGCTCTTCTCTCGCTAGCGGGAGGGCCAAATTCCAAGAGACCCAGTACTTC.

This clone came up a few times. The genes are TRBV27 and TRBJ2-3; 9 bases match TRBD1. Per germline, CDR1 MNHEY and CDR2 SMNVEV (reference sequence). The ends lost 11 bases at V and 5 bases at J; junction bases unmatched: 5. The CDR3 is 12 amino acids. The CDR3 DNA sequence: TGTGCCGTACAGGGGGCAGTAGATACGCAGTATTTT. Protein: CAVQGAVDTQYF.

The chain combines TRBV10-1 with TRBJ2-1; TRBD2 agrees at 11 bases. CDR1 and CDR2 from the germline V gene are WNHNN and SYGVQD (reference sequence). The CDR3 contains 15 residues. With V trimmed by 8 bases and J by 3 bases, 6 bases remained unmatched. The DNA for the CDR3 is TGCGCCAGCGGAGGGGGGACTAGCGGCTACAATGAGCAGTTCTTC. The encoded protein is CASGGGTSGYNEQFF.

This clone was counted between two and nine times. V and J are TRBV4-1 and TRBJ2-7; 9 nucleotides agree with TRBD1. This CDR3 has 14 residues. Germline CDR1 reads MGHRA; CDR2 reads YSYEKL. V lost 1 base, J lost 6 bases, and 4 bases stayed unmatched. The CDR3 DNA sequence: TGCGCCAGCAGCCAAGGACAGGGGGTCGGCGAGCAGTACTTC. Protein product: CASSQGQGVGEQYF.

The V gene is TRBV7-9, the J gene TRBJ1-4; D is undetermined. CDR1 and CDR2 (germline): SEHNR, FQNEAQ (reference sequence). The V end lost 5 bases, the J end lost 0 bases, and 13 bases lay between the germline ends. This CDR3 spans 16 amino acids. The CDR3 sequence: CASSPVADATNEKLFF. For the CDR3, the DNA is TGTGCCAGCAGCCCGGTGGCGGACGCAACTAATGAAAAACTGTTTTTT.

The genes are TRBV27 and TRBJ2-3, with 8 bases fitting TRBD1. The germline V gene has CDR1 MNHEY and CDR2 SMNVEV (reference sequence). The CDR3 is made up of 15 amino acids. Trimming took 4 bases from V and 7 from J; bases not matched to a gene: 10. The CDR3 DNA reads TGTGCCAGCAGTTCCCGGGACAGGAGGTTAAATACGCAGTATTTT. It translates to CASSSRDRRLNTQYF.

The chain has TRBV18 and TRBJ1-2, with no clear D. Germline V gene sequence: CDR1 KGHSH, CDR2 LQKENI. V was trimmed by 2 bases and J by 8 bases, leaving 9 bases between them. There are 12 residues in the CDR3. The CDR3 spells CASSPSGGGYTF. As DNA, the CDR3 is TGTGCCAGCTCACCATCGGGAGGCGGCTACACCTTC. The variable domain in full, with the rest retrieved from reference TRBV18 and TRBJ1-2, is NAGVMQNPRHLVRRRGQEARLRCSPMKGHSHVYWYRQLPEEGLKFMVYLQKENIIDESGMPKERFSAEFPKEGPSILRIQQVVRGDSAAYFCASSPSGGGYTFGSGTRLTVV.

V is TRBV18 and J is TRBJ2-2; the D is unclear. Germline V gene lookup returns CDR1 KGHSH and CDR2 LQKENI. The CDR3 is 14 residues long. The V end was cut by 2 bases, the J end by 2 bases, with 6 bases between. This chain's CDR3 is CASSPKGNTGELFF. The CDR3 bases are TGTGCCAGCTCACCAAAGGGTAACACCGGGGAGCTGTTTTTT.

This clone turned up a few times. For the CDR3, the DNA is TGTGCCACCAGTGAAGGGGGTGCTAGCACAGATACGCAGTATTTT. Translating it yields CATSEGGASTDTQYF. V is TRBV24-1 and J is TRBJ2-3; tentatively, D is TRBD1 (6 bases). The CDR3 consists of 15 residues. V lost 4 bases and J lost 0, with 10 bases in between. Germline V gives CDR1 KGHDR, CDR2 SFDVKD.

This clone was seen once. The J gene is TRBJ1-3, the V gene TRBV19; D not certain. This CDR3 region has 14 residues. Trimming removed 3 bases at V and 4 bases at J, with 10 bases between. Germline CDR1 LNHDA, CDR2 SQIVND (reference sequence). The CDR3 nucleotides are TGTGCCAGTAGTATTTCGGGTGACGGAAACACCATATATTTT. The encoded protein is CASSISGDGNTIYF.

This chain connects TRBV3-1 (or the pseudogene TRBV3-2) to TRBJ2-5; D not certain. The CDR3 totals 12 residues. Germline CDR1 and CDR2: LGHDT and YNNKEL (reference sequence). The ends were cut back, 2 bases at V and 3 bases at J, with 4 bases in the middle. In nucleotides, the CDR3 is TGTGCCAGCAGCCAAACCGAAGAGACCCAGTACTTC. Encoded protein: CASSQTEETQYF.

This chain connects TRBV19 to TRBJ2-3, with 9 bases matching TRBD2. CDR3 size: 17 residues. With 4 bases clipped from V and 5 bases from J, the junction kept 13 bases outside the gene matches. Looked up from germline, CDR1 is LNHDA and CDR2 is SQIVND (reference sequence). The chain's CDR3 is CASSKEREVRGGDTQYF. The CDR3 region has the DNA TGTGCCAGTAGTAAAGAGCGGGAGGTACGTGGTGGAGATACGCAGTATTTT. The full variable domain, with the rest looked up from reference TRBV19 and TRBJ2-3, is DGGITQSPKYLFRKEGQNVTLSCEQNLNHDAMYWYRQDPGQGLRLIYYSQIVNDFQKGDIAEGYSVSREKKESFPLTVTSAQKNPTAFYLCASSKEREVRGGDTQYFGPGTRLTVL.